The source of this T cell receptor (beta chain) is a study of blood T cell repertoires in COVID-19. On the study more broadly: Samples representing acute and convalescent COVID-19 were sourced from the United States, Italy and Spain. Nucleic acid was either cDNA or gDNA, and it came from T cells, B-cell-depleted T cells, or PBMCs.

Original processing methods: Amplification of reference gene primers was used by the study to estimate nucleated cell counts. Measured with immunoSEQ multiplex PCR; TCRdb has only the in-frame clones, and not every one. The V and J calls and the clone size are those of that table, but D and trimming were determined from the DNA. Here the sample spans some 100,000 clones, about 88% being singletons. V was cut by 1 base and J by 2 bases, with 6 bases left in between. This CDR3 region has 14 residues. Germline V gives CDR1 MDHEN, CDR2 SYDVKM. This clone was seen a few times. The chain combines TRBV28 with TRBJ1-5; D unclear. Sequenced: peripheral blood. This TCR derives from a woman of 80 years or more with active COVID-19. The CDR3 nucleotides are TGTGCCAGCAGTTTATCAACGGGCAATCAGCCCCAGCATTTT. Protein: CASSLSTGNQPQHF. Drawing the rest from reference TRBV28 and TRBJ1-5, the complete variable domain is DVKVTQSSRYLVKRTGEKVFLECVQDMDHENMFWYRQDPGLGLRLIYFSYDVKMKEKGDIPEGYSVSREKKERFSLILESASTNQTSMYLCASSLSTGNQPQHFGDGTRLSIL.